The 22 T cell receptor beta chains below all came from one sample that was sequenced in a study of blood T cell repertoires in COVID-19. Profiled with immunoSEQ multiplex PCR; TCRdb holds only in-frame clones, not every one. The sample lists a few hundred thousand clones, around 92% occurring once. Sequencing was carried out using peripheral blood. These receptors were collected from a man aged 18 to 30 who had recovered from COVID-19.

The chain employs TRBV19 and TRBJ1-2, with 9 bases fitting TRBD1. V shed 5 bases, J shed 8 bases, and the junction held 9 bases outside the gene matches. Germline-derived CDR1 and CDR2 are LNHDA and SQIVND (reference sequence). The CDR3 has 14 residues. CDR3 sequence reads: CASSPQDRGGGYTF. In DNA, the CDR3 is TGTGCCAGTAGTCCTCAGGACAGGGGCGGCGGCTACACCTTC.

The V call is TRBV6-5, the J call TRBJ1-1, with 7 positions matching TRBD1. CDR3 length: 15 residues. With V trimmed by 0 bases and J by 3 bases, 4 bases remained unmatched. Germline CDR1 is MNHEY and CDR2 is SVGAGI. Here the CDR3 reads CASSYSWDSYTEAFF. The CDR3 region has the DNA TGTGCCAGCAGTTACTCGTGGGACAGCTACACTGAAGCTTTCTTT.

This clone was counted a single time. The rearrangement joins TRBV6-1 to TRBJ1-2; possible D gene TRBD1, 5 bases. This CDR3 is built from 13 residues. V was clipped by 3 bases and J by 6 bases, with 11 bases between them. Germline V gene sequence: CDR1 MNHNS, CDR2 SASEGT. CDR3 nucleotides: TGTGCCAGCAGTGAGTCAGGGTACGATGGCTACACCTTC. This gives the protein CASSESGYDGYTF.

In nucleotides, the CDR3 is TGTGCCAGCAGCTCCGGGACAGGTGTTGAAGCTTTCTTT. Its translation is CASSSGTGVEAFF. V is TRBV12-3 or TRBV12-4 and J is TRBJ1-1, with 8 bases fitting TRBD1. This CDR3 has 13 amino acids. After removal of 6 bases from V and 7 bases from J, the junction contained 7 bases not matched to a gene.

This sequence joins TRBV27 and TRBJ2-1, with 8 bases lining up with TRBD1. The ends lost 6 bases at V and 7 bases at J; junction bases unmatched: 8. The CDR3 totals 14 residues. Germline V gene lookup returns CDR1 MNHEY and CDR2 SMNVEV (reference sequence). The CDR3 reads CASRAGTGLNEQFF. The CDR3 bases are TGTGCCAGCAGAGCCGGGACAGGTTTGAATGAGCAGTTCTTC.

V gene TRBV11-3 combines with J gene TRBJ2-1; perhaps TRBD2 as D (5 bases). The CDR3 is 15 amino acids. Germline CDR1 and CDR2: SGHNT and YENEEA. V lost 2 bases and J 4 bases, leaving 12 bases between the germline ends. DNA of the CDR3: TGTGCCAGCAGCTTACGATCTCCGGGATACAATGAGCAGTTCTTC. This sequence encodes CASSLRSPGYNEQFF.

V usage is TRBV19 and J usage is TRBJ1-1; 8 nucleotides agree with TRBD1. The V gene end was trimmed by 3 bases and the J gene end by 11 bases; junction bases not matched to a gene: 5. CDR1 and CDR2 (germline): LNHDA, SQIVND (reference sequence). The CDR3 loop spans 12 amino acids. The CDR3 sequence is CASSISGGRAFF. CDR3 coding DNA: TGTGCCAGTAGTATCTCAGGGGGCCGGGCTTTCTTT.

This clone has a single count. V usage is TRBV7-2 and J usage is TRBJ1-5, with 8 bases lining up with TRBD1. Germline CDR1 and CDR2: SGHTA and FQGNSA. CDR3 length: 15 residues. V dropped 6 bases and J dropped 5; count of bases not matched to a gene: 9. The CDR3 sequence: CASSSPDRADQPQHF. The CDR3 region has the DNA TGTGCCAGCAGTTCGCCGGACAGGGCCGATCAGCCCCAGCATTTT.

The V call is TRBV24-1, the J call TRBJ2-3, with D perhaps matching TRBD1 (5 bases). This CDR3 is built from 15 residues. CDR1 and CDR2 (germline): KGHDR, SFDVKD. V gave up 2 bases and J gave up 2 bases, with 10 bases separating them. This CDR3 reads CATSDSTDPTDTQYF. As DNA, the CDR3 is TGTGCCACCAGTGATTCGACAGACCCCACAGATACGCAGTATTTT.

V gene TRBV9 combines with J gene TRBJ1-1; D call uncertain. The CDR3 is 13 residues long. V dropped 2 bases and J dropped 3 bases, with 8 bases sitting between them. Germline assignment: CDR1 SGDLS and CDR2 YYNGEE. The CDR3 here is CASSVLSDTEAFF. CDR3 sequence (DNA): TGTGCCAGCAGCGTCCTATCCGACACTGAAGCTTTCTTT.

V gene TRBV10-3 combines with J gene TRBJ1-2; D perhaps matches TRBD1 (5 bases). V was shortened by 2 bases and J by 6 bases, with 7 bases between the two germline ends. CDR1 is ENHRY, CDR2 SYGVKD, per germline. The CDR3 loop spans 12 amino acids. The CDR3: CAISEDSHGYTF. For the CDR3, the DNA is TGTGCCATCAGTGAGGACAGCCATGGCTACACCTTC.

This clone is a singleton in its sample. The chain has TRBV19 and TRBJ1-4; weak D call: TRBD1 (6 bases). The V gene lost 6 bases and the J gene lost 0 bases, with 14 bases spanning the gap. The CDR3 has 16 residues. Germline CDR1 LNHDA, CDR2 SQIVND (reference sequence). In DNA, the CDR3 is TGTGCCAGTAGGACAGGTGCCCTTGCAACTAATGAAAAACTGTTTTTT. This codes for CASRTGALATNEKLFF.

Concerning this clone itself: Other nucleotide sequences in the sample specify the same CDR3. This sequence joins TRBV4-1 and TRBJ1-4; D possibly corresponds to TRBD1 (5 bases). This CDR3 has 15 residues. Germline V gene sequence: CDR1 MGHRA, CDR2 YSYEKL. Deletions cut 2 bases from V and 3 bases from J, with 10 bases between. CDR3 nucleotides: TGCGCCAGCAGCCAACCCAGACAGTCTAATGAAAAACTGTTTTTT. This gives the protein CASSQPRQSNEKLFF.

This clone was observed a few times. This sequence joins TRBV6-5 and TRBJ1-2, with 10 bases aligning to TRBD1. V lost 8 bases, J lost 3 bases, and 3 bases stayed unmatched. CDR1 MNHEY and CDR2 SVGAGI come from the germline V gene. The CDR3 loop spans 13 amino acids. The CDR3, as DNA: TGTGCCAGCCAGACAGGGGGCTACTATGGCTACACCTTC. The encoded protein is CASQTGGYYGYTF.

The gene calls are TRBV10-3 and TRBJ2-1; tentatively, D is TRBD2 (6 bases). Per germline, CDR1 ENHRY and CDR2 SYGVKD. Trimming pared 4 bases from V and 0 bases from J, leaving 10 bases between. The CDR3 is 15 residues long. The CDR3 DNA reads TGTGCCATCAGTGTTGGAGGGAGCTCCTACAATGAGCAGTTCTTC. The encoded protein is CAISVGGSSYNEQFF.

The chain recombines TRBV30 with TRBJ2-7, with no clear D. This CDR3 has 11 amino acids. Germline-derived CDR1 and CDR2 are GTSNPN and SVGIG (reference sequence). Trimming shortened V by 2 bases and J by 7 bases, and 9 bases separated the two germline ends. CDR3 DNA: TGTGCCTGGAGTCGGGTCGGGGAGCAGTACTTC. This encodes CAWSRVGEQYF.

V and J are TRBV6-6 and TRBJ2-7; TRBD1 matches at 7 bases. Germline CDR1 is MNHNY and CDR2 is SVGAGI (reference sequence). V dropped 4 bases and J dropped 2; count of bases not matched to a gene: 11. CDR3 length: 16 amino acids. The CDR3 DNA follows: TGTGCCAGCAGTTCGATCAGACAGGGTCCAACCTACGAGCAGTACTTC. As protein: CASSSIRQGPTYEQYF.

The chain is built from TRBV2 and TRBJ1-4, with no clear D. V lost 1 base to trimming and J lost 0 bases, with 6 bases between them. The CDR3 has 15 residues. Germline lookup yields CDR1 SNHLY and CDR2 FYNNEI. The CDR3 loop is CASSEVDATNEKLFF. CDR3 DNA sequence: TGTGCCAGCAGTGAAGTAGATGCAACTAATGAAAAACTGTTTTTT.

CDR3 protein: CASSYSIQGNQPQHF. Written as DNA, the CDR3 is TGTGCCAGCAGTTACTCGATCCAGGGGAATCAGCCCCAGCATTTT. The chain joins TRBV6-5 to TRBJ1-5, with D possibly being TRBD1 (6 bases). The V end lost 0 bases, the J end lost 4 bases, and 10 bases lay between the germline ends. The CDR3 length is 15 residues. Germline-derived CDR1 and CDR2 are MNHEY and SVGAGI.

CDR3 residues: CASSYSPGTVSGYTF. In nucleotides, the CDR3 is TGTGCCAGCAGTTACTCGCCTGGGACAGTCAGTGGCTACACCTTC. The genes are TRBV6-2 or TRBV6-3 and TRBJ1-2; 7 bases fit TRBD1. The germline V gene encodes CDR1 MNHEY and CDR2 SVGEGT. The V segment lost 0 bases and the J segment 7 bases; nucleotides outside the gene matches: 8. This CDR3 spans 15 amino acids.

J is TRBJ1-1 and V is TRBV28; 8 nucleotides align to TRBD1. This CDR3 contains 19 residues. The ends lost 2 bases at V and 3 bases at J; junction bases unmatched: 17. Germline CDR1 reads MDHEN; CDR2 reads SYDVKM. The DNA for the CDR3 is TGTGCCAGCAGTTTAAGAACCCCTAACAGGGGGAGGACCCACACTGAAGCTTTCTTT. It specifies CASSLRTPNRGRTHTEAFF.

The V call is TRBV9, the J call TRBJ2-5; D ambiguous. Germline V CDR1 and CDR2: SGDLS, YYNGEE. CDR3 length equals 14 residues. V lost 0 bases and J lost 2, with 8 bases in between. CDR3 protein: CASSVAYDQETQYF. CDR3 bases: TGTGCCAGCAGCGTAGCCTACGATCAAGAGACCCAGTACTTC.